Following are 32 T cell receptor beta chains from one sample sequenced in a study of human T cells and chemical hapten exposure. One entry per CDR3 protein, called by TCRdb with MiXCR from the RACE reads. The data show approximately 50,000 distinct CDR3 sequences, with approximately 9.6% seen just once and approximately 9.6% held by the top ten. As for time point: pre-sensitization, week 0. Indicated treatment: therapeutic diphenylcyclopropenone sensitization with weekly scalp DPC. Unfractionated whole blood served as the source for total RNA extraction. Specimen: whole blood, collected in connection with sensitization to the hapten diphenylcyclopropenone (DPC). These receptors originate from a woman in her 30s with alopecia areata. Some clones in this sample may be carry-over from other donors' samples.

This clonotype was picked up a small number of times. V and J are TRBV4-3 and TRBJ2-7; perhaps D is TRBD1 or TRBD2 (5 bases each). The J call could be wrong; TRBJ2-5 is a better fit for the DNA end. Germline V lookup: CDR1 LGHNA, CDR2 YSLEER. The CDR3 has 12 residues. The CDR3 DNA reads TGCGCCAGCAGCCAAGGGGGACAGACCCAGTACTTC. This sequence encodes CASSQGGQTQYF.

The CDR3 is CASSLQGSNTEAFF. In nucleotides, the CDR3 is TGTGCCAGCAGTTTACAGGGTTCGAACACTGAAGCTTTCTTT. The chain has TRBV12-3 or TRBV12-4 and TRBJ1-1, with D possibly being TRBD1 (5 bases). This CDR3 comprises 14 residues. Trimming left V 2 bases short and J 1 base short, with 8 bases between.

This sequence joins TRBV11-3 and TRBJ2-3; D not certain. The CDR3 has 14 amino acids. CDR1 SGHNT and CDR2 YENEEA come from the germline V gene. With 5 bases removed from V and 3 bases from J, the gap between germline ends came to 12 bases. CDR3 loop: CASSPNQDTDTQYF. Written as DNA, the CDR3 is TGTGCCAGCAGCCCAAATCAGGATACAGATACGCAGTATTTT.

This clonotype came up a few times. This chain joins TRBV5-5 and TRBJ2-3; D not certain. This CDR3 is 17 amino acids long. Deletions cut 0 bases from V and 0 bases from J, with 14 bases between. Germline V CDR1 and CDR2: SGHKS, YYEKEE (reference sequence). DNA for the CDR3: TGTGCCAGCAGCTTGGTACATGGGGTGGTGAGCACAGATACGCAGTATTTT. This sequence encodes CASSLVHGVVSTDTQYF.

The chain carries TRBV4-2 and TRBJ1-5, with 8 bases that match TRBD1. CDR1 is LGHNA, CDR2 YNFKEQ, per germline. The junction had 2 bases not matched to a gene; V was cut back by 3 bases and J by 1 base. The CDR3 has 15 amino acids. Written as DNA, the CDR3 is TGTGCCAGCAGCCATGGGACAGGAAGCAATCAGCCCCAGCATTTT. This translates into CASSHGTGSNQPQHF.

This chain links TRBV12-3 or TRBV12-4 with TRBJ2-7; 9 nucleotides match TRBD1. The CDR3 runs to 14 residues. The V gene end was trimmed by 6 bases and the J gene end by 5 bases; junction bases not matched to a gene: 8. CDR3 amino acids: CASSGDRELDEQYF. The CDR3 DNA reads TGTGCCAGCAGCGGGGACAGGGAGCTCGACGAGCAGTACTTC.

J is TRBJ1-1 and V is TRBV4-1; D not certain. V lost 0 bases and J lost 1, with 12 bases in between. The CDR3 spans 16 residues. CDR1 is MGHRA and CDR2 is YSYEKL in the germline V gene. CDR3 sequence (DNA): TGCGCCAGCAGCCAAGATCAGGTCCGGTCGAACACTGAAGCTTTCTTT. This encodes CASSQDQVRSNTEAFF.

The table lists this clonotype with a few counts. This chain links TRBV7-8 with TRBJ1-1; D not resolved. The CDR3 covers 18 residues. Deletions cut 5 bases from V and 5 bases from J, with 27 bases between. Per the germline V gene, CDR1 is SGHVS and CDR2 is FQNEAQ. CDR3 in DNA: TGTGCCAGCAGCCTACGTGAAGGGTCTCGCATACAAAATACTGAAGCTTTCTTT. It yields the protein CASSLREGSRIQNTEAFF.

This clonotype was counted ten times or more. This chain connects TRBV12-3 or TRBV12-4 to TRBJ1-5, with D possibly being TRBD1 (5 bases). The ends were cut back, 7 bases at V and 2 bases at J, with 15 bases in the middle. CDR3 length: 15 residues. The CDR3 DNA reads as TGTGCCAGCAATTGGGCGGGGGTAGGCAATCAGCCCCAGCATTTT. Residues: CASNWAGVGNQPQHF.

In its sample, this clonotype was seen a few times. The chain combines TRBV5-1 with TRBJ1-1; D is ambiguous. Trimming removed 0 bases at V and 0 bases at J, with 6 bases between. Germline CDR1 and CDR2: SGHRS and YFSETQ. The CDR3 runs to 14 residues. Here the CDR3 reads CASSLDSMNTEAFF. CDR3 in DNA: TGCGCCAGCAGCTTGGACAGTATGAACACTGAAGCTTTCTTT.

A few counts support this clonotype. The rearrangement uses TRBV10-3 and TRBJ2-2, with no clear D. Trimming shortened V by 4 bases and J by 3 bases, and 9 bases separated the two germline ends. The CDR3 extends over 14 amino acids. The germline V gene encodes CDR1 ENHRY and CDR2 SYGVKD. CDR3 sequence (DNA): TGTGCCATCAGTGCCCTAGACTACACCGGGGAGCTGTTTTTT. It encodes CAISALDYTGELFF.

The chain combines TRBV4-3 with TRBJ1-3; no clear D. From germline, CDR1 is LGHNA and CDR2 YSLEER. The CDR3 consists of 15 residues. Trimming took off 1 base at V and 8 bases at J, with 15 bases between the two ends. DNA of the CDR3: TGCGCCAGCAGCCAAGGGCAATCGGAAGGTGACACCATATATTTT. It encodes CASSQGQSEGDTIYF.

The V gene is TRBV28, the J gene TRBJ2-7; D is unclear. Germline CDR1 reads MDHEN; CDR2 reads SYDVKM. This CDR3 comprises 12 residues. Trimming took off 5 bases at V and 3 bases at J, with 8 bases between the two ends. As DNA, the CDR3 is TGTGCCAGCAGTGGTGGTTTCTACGAGCAGTACTTC. This encodes CASSGGFYEQYF.

This clonotype was seen a few times. The chain links TRBV30 to TRBJ1-2; D gene ambiguous. V was shortened by 0 bases and J by 2 bases, with 19 bases between the two germline ends. The germline gives CDR1 GTSNPN, CDR2 SVGIG (reference sequence). The CDR3 spans 17 residues. CDR3 nucleotide sequence: TGTGCCTGGAGTGTATCCCAATCGCACGGGGAAAACTATGGCTACACCTTC. Protein product: CAWSVSQSHGENYGYTF.

CDR3 sequence: CSASRGGEQYF. The DNA for the CDR3 is TGCAGCGCCAGCAGGGGGGGCGAGCAGTACTTC. The chain uses TRBV29-1 and TRBJ2-7, with D perhaps given as TRBD1 or TRBD2 (7 bases each). Germline V gene sequence: CDR1 SQVTM, CDR2 ANQGSEA. There are 11 residues in the CDR3. The V gene lost 7 bases and the J gene lost 6 bases, with 13 bases spanning the gap.

V usage is TRBV14 and J usage is TRBJ2-3; 12 nucleotides align to TRBD2. The germline gives CDR1 SGHDN, CDR2 FVKESK. This CDR3 comprises 15 residues. V lost 4 bases, J lost 3 bases, and 2 bases stayed unmatched. Here the CDR3 reads CASSRTSGDTDTQYF. CDR3 bases: TGTGCCAGCAGCCGGACTAGCGGGGATACAGATACGCAGTATTTT.

Only a few counts were recorded for this clonotype. V and J are TRBV6-5 and TRBJ2-7; 13 bases map to TRBD2. Germline-derived CDR1 and CDR2 are MNHEY and SVGAGI. The CDR3 runs to 16 residues. V dropped 2 bases and J dropped 2; count of bases not matched to a gene: 3. The CDR3: CASSYDGTSGTYEQYF. In nucleotides, the CDR3 is TGTGCCAGCAGTTACGACGGGACTAGCGGGACCTACGAGCAGTACTTC.

CDR3 protein: CASRKDRGQGGANVLTF. CDR3 DNA: TGTGCCAGCAGGAAGGACAGGGGGCAGGGTGGGGCCAACGTCCTGACTTTC. V usage is TRBV12-3 or TRBV12-4 and J usage is TRBJ2-6; TRBD1 aligns across 11 bases. The V gene end was trimmed by 6 bases and the J gene end by 3 bases; junction bases not matched to a gene: 7. The CDR3 is 17 amino acids.

This clonotype was found many times. V gene TRBV25-1 combines with J gene TRBJ2-7; D possibly matches TRBD1 or TRBD2 (5 bases each). Germline values: CDR1 MGHDK, CDR2 SYGVNS. This CDR3 is 12 amino acids long. V was trimmed by 6 bases and J by 3 bases, leaving 9 bases between them. This CDR3 is CASSRDGYEQYF. CDR3 coding DNA: TGTGCCAGCAGCCGGGACGGCTACGAGCAGTACTTC.

This clonotype showed up just once. This chain uses TRBV6-2 or TRBV6-3 with TRBJ1-1; no clear D. The germline gives CDR1 MNHEY, CDR2 SVGEGT. This CDR3 is built from 14 residues. V was clipped by 6 bases and J by 1 base, with 12 bases between them. CDR3 nucleotides: TGTGCCAGCAGACGCCTTTTGAGGAACACTGAAGCTTTCTTT. This translates into CASRRLLRNTEAFF.

On this clonotype: At one end, the junction sequence differs from germline, possibly due to a read error. The CDR3 here is CASSEARETGGRF. CDR3 in DNA: TGTGCCAGCAGTGAAGCGCGAGAGACAGGGGGCCGTTTC. The genes are TRBV6-1 and TRBJ1-2; 10 bases agree with TRBD1. The germline V gene encodes CDR1 MNHNS and CDR2 SASEGT. The CDR3 is 13 amino acids.

This clonotype was seen only a few times. The rearrangement uses TRBV12-3 or TRBV12-4 and TRBJ2-3; perhaps D is TRBD1 or TRBD2 (5 bases each). The CDR3 loop spans 17 amino acids. V dropped 6 bases and J dropped 2 bases, with 21 bases sitting between them. CDR3 nucleotide sequence: TGTGCCAGCAGCCGGGACGGCTTCTTGCCCCCCACAGATACGCAGTATTTT. Its protein product is CASSRDGFLPPTDTQYF.

In this sample, this clonotype is medium-sized. V is TRBV28 and J is TRBJ2-3; D not resolved. Germline-derived CDR1 and CDR2 are MDHEN and SYDVKM. This CDR3 is built from 16 residues. Trimming shortened V by 0 bases and J by 0 bases, and 10 bases separated the two germline ends. CDR3 loop: CASSLWTTPSTDTQYF. Written as DNA, the CDR3 is TGTGCCAGCAGTTTATGGACCACACCTAGCACAGATACGCAGTATTTT.

This clonotype came up a few times. V gene TRBV5-1 combines with J gene TRBJ1-5, with D unclear. In germline, CDR1 is SGHRS, CDR2 YFSETQ. The CDR3 is made up of 14 amino acids. The germline V and J ends were trimmed by 0 bases and 6 bases, with 10 bases remaining between them. The chain's CDR3 is CASSLGVVGQPQHF. CDR3 in DNA: TGCGCCAGCAGCTTGGGGGTAGTCGGTCAGCCCCAGCATTTT.

This clonotype occurred many times. The V and J genes are TRBV2 and TRBJ2-1; D gene ambiguous. Trimming took 4 bases from V and 0 from J, leaving 10 bases between them. Germline V lookup: CDR1 SNHLY, CDR2 FYNNEI. The CDR3 is 15 residues long. CDR3 sequence (DNA): TGTGCCAGCAGTGGGAACCCGAGCTCCTACAATGAGCAGTTCTTC. Protein product: CASSGNPSSYNEQFF. Using reference TRBV2 and TRBJ2-1 for the parts outside the CDR3, the full variable domain is EPEVTQTPSHQVTQMGQEVILRCVPISNHLYFYWYRQILGQKVEFLVSFYNNEISEKSEIFDDQFSVERPDGSNFTLKIRSTKLEDSAMYFCASSGNPSSYNEQFFGPGTRLTVL.

V usage is TRBV7-9 and J usage is TRBJ2-7, with TRBD1 matching 7 bases. V was clipped by 5 bases and J by 6 bases; unmatched bases: 7. The CDR3 spans 13 residues. Germline values: CDR1 SEHNR, CDR2 FQNEAQ (reference sequence). The CDR3 bases are TGTGCCAGCAGCCCTACAGGGGTACTCGAGCAGTACTTC. Amino acid sequence: CASSPTGVLEQYF. The full variable domain, with the rest looked up from reference TRBV7-9 and TRBJ2-7, is DTGVSQNPRHKITKRGQNVTFRCDPISEHNRLYWYRQTLGQGPEFLTYFQNEAQLEKSRLLSDRFSAERPKGSFSTLEIQRTEQGDSAMYLCASSPTGVLEQYFGPGTRLTVT.

This chain connects TRBV24-1 to TRBJ2-2; 8 nucleotides match TRBD1. V shed 7 bases, J shed 1 base, and the junction held 7 bases outside the gene matches. The CDR3 extends over 16 amino acids. Germline loops: CDR1 KGHDR, CDR2 SFDVKD. Here the CDR3 reads CATSLTGTGNTGELFF. The CDR3 DNA is TGTGCCACCAGCCTAACCGGGACAGGGAACACCGGGGAGCTGTTTTTT.

This chain joins TRBV30 and TRBJ2-1; 12 nucleotides align to TRBD2. CDR1 and CDR2 (germline): GTSNPN, SVGIG (reference sequence). This CDR3 has 16 amino acids. V lost 8 bases and J lost 4; bases outside the gene matches: 12. DNA for the CDR3: TGTGCCGGGGACAGGGGACTAGCGGGTGGGTACAATGAGCAGTTCTTC. This sequence encodes CAGDRGLAGGYNEQFF.

This clonotype was observed at least ten times. This chain links TRBV7-9 with TRBJ2-3; the D is unclear. Between the trimmed V and J ends, which lost 1 base and 1 base, there was a span of 3 bases. Germline-derived CDR1 and CDR2 are SEHNR and FQNEAQ (reference sequence). The CDR3 spans 13 residues. CDR3 sequence: CASSLVRTDTQYF. Here the CDR3 DNA reads TGTGCCAGCAGCTTAGTCCGCACAGATACGCAGTATTTT.

The chain carries TRBV7-2 and TRBJ2-3; D is unclear. In germline, CDR1 is SGHTA, CDR2 FQGNSA. Trimming pared 1 base from V and 2 bases from J, leaving 4 bases between. The CDR3 has 13 amino acids. CDR3 in DNA: TGTGCCAGCAGCTTAGTGGACACAGATACGCAGTATTTT. Protein product: CASSLVDTDTQYF.

This clonotype was picked up a small number of times. The J gene is TRBJ2-3, the V gene TRBV5-1; D remains ambiguous. The V gene's germline CDR1 is SGHRS and CDR2 YFSETQ. This CDR3 comprises 13 residues. The germline V and J ends were trimmed by 0 bases and 2 bases, with 4 bases remaining between them. The CDR3 DNA follows: TGCGCCAGCAGCTTGGAAATCACAGATACGCAGTATTTT. Its translation is CASSLEITDTQYF.

This clonotype was detected a few times. The CDR3 DNA reads TGTGCCAGCAGCCCCCGGGCAGGGAGGTTATCATCTGAAGCTTTCTTT. Amino acids: CASSPRAGRLSSEAFF. The J gene is TRBJ1-1, the V gene TRBV7-8; D may be TRBD1 (5 bases). V lost 5 bases and J 6 bases, leaving 22 bases between the germline ends. The length of the CDR3 is 16 residues. Looked up from germline, CDR1 is SGHVS and CDR2 is FQNEAQ.